Listed here are 7 T cell receptor beta chains from one sample, sequenced in a study of blood T cell repertoires in COVID-19. Clones were sequenced by immunoSEQ multiplex PCR, and TCRdb holds only the in-frame ones, with some missing. This repertoire shows about 190,000 clones, 88% found once; its top ten account for 1.1%. What was sequenced was peripheral blood. All receptors derive from a man aged 25-45 years with acute or convalescent COVID-19.

The rearrangement links TRBV6-5 to TRBJ1-6; TRBD1 aligns across 8 bases. Germline V gene lookup returns CDR1 MNHEY and CDR2 SVGAGI. The CDR3 sequence is 13 residues long. J gave up 7 bases and V 10 bases, and 6 bases lay outside the gene matches. This chain's CDR3 is CANRQGNNSPLHF. For the CDR3, the DNA is TGTGCCAACCGACAGGGGAACAATTCACCCCTCCACTTT.

In its sample, this clone was seen a few times. The chain has TRBV5-5 and TRBJ1-2, with 7 positions matching TRBD1. From germline, CDR1 is SGHKS and CDR2 YYEKEE (reference sequence). The CDR3 length is 13 residues. Trimming took 0 bases from V and 11 from J; bases not matched to a gene: 7. CDR3 protein: CASSLVGGQMYTF. Written as DNA, the CDR3 is TGTGCCAGCAGCTTGGTCGGGGGACAGATGTACACCTTC.

This chain uses TRBV2 with TRBJ1-6, with unresolved D. This CDR3 has 14 amino acids. Germline V gives CDR1 SNHLY, CDR2 FYNNEI. The V gene lost 4 bases and the J gene lost 7 bases, with 11 bases spanning the gap. In DNA form, the CDR3 reads TGTGCCAGCAGTGCAGCGGTGAGGAATTCACCCCTCCACTTT. Encoded protein: CASSAAVRNSPLHF.

Only one count was recorded for this clone. J is TRBJ1-5 and V is TRBV6-1, with TRBD1 matching 7 bases. V lost 1 base, J lost 15 bases, and 12 bases stayed unmatched. Per germline, CDR1 MNHNS and CDR2 SASEGT. This CDR3 spans 14 amino acids. Here the CDR3 reads CASSEGRGRVVLHF. CDR3 in DNA: TGTGCCAGCAGTGAAGGGAGGGGGCGGGTCGTGCTGCATTTT.

V and J are TRBV5-8 and TRBJ1-4; D may be TRBD1 (5 bases). The germline V gene has CDR1 SGHTS and CDR2 YDEGEE. Trimming cost V 0 bases and J 5 bases, with 5 bases left between them. The CDR3 is 13 amino acids. The CDR3 bases are TGTGCCAGCAGCTTGGCAGGGAATGAAAAACTGTTTTTT. This gives the protein CASSLAGNEKLFF. Full variable domain (outside the CDR3, taken from reference TRBV5-8 and TRBJ1-4): EAGVTQSPTHLIKTRGQQATLRCSPISGHTSVYWYQQALGLGLQFLLWYDEGEERNRGNFPPRFSGRQFPNYSSELNVNALELEDSALYLCASSLAGNEKLFFGSGTQLSVL.

This clone has more than one count but fewer than ten. This chain links TRBV6-5 with TRBJ2-1, with 9 nucleotides matching TRBD2. The length of the CDR3 is 14 residues. V was clipped by 4 bases and J by 7 bases; unmatched bases: 5. Germline lookup yields CDR1 MNHEY and CDR2 SVGAGI. CDR3: CASSLAGARNEQFF. The CDR3 region has the DNA TGTGCCAGCAGTTTAGCGGGAGCTAGGAATGAGCAGTTCTTC.

This sequence joins TRBV27 and TRBJ2-2; D possibly corresponds to TRBD2 (5 bases). The CDR3 loop spans 17 amino acids. In germline, CDR1 is MNHEY, CDR2 SMNVEV (reference sequence). V shed 0 bases and J shed 4 bases, with 15 bases lying between them. CDR3 loop: CASSLSRHRLPTGELFF. CDR3 bases: TGTGCCAGCAGTTTATCGAGGCACAGACTACCCACCGGGGAGCTGTTTTTT.